This T cell receptor beta chain was found in a study of shared clonotypes between healthy human individuals. The method was immunoSEQ multiplex PCR; TCRdb's version includes in-frame clones alone and lacks a portion of them. Of roughly 2.5 million clones in the sample, more than 80% were seen once. This clone was counted only a few times. Its antigen is as yet unknown. Germline V gives CDR1 SQVTM, CDR2 ANQGSEA. The CDR3 covers 11 residues. The V end lost 0 bases, the J end lost 7 bases, and 6 bases lay between the germline ends. Study-wide findings and caveats: The naive CD4 repertoires of several donors were compared, and approximately 5.3% of clonotypes were shared.

This receptor was identified in a man between 18 and 35 years old in good health. The chain is built from TRBV29-1 and TRBJ1-2; D gene uncertain. Specimen: naive CD4+ T cells sorted from blood. Subset here: CD45RA+ positively selected. CDR3 residues: CSVEEGSGYTF. Here the CDR3 DNA reads TGCAGCGTTGAAGAGGGAAGTGGCTACACCTTC.